The present T cell receptor (beta chain) was sequenced within a study of blood T cell repertoires in COVID-19 (dated by TCRdb to 2020 to 2021). About the study as a whole: Collaborator samples came from the United States, Italy and Spain and covered acute and convalescent phases of COVID-19. The material from the prospective study consisted of cDNA or gDNA derived from T cells, B-cell-depleted T cells, or PBMCs. Deeply sampled blood TCRbeta repertoires from subjects exposed to, actively infected with, or recovered from COVID-19 were included in the dataset. The repertoires were released in a freely available public database meant as a resource for research on the immune response to SARS-CoV-2. Samples were obtained from the ongoing ImmuneRACE study (first 160 participants) and from about 1,300 subjects provided by 6 global collaborators. A de-identified subject ID, COVID-19 status, age in years and sex were almost always included in the sample metadata. Where HLA class I and class II types were available, the types were taken from metadata supplied by the sample provider, not from assay-based typing. The full study reports these points: How much clinical and demographic metadata was included differed by source and by participant, and the metadata was provided uncurated.

The collaborating institutions used their own protocols to collect whole blood in K2EDTA tubes. For TCRbeta analysis, collaborators shipped samples in one of three forms: frozen whole blood, isolated PBMCs, or DNA extracted from either of those sample types. A remark on this clone: Its antigen is still unknown. The sample holds no much larger clone one base away, and base qualities are not on file.

TCRbeta CDR3 regions were amplified from genomic DNA by means of the immunoSEQ Assay, a bias-controlled multiplex PCR. In the source study's methods: Within the assay, amplification of reference gene primers was used to estimate how many nucleated cells each sample contained. Sequence reads were collapsed and filtered to measure the absolute abundance of every unique TCRbeta CDR3 rearrangement. Productive Simpson clonality was computed per sample as the square root of Simpson's diversity index over productive rearrangements. This immuneACCESS table, as held by TCRdb, lists in-frame sequences with V and J called but not all clones. Of the missing ones, under half trace to an unresolved V gene in checked studies; the others have no known cause. D and trimming were read from the DNA, whereas the V and J calls and clone size are those reported in that table. The sample contains some 220,000 clones, 80% to 90% of them found a single time. The leading ten clones occupy 15% to 20% of the sample.

The V and J ends are trimmed by 2 bases and 5 bases, leaving 9 bases between them. CDR1 and CDR2, per the germline V gene, are SGHVS and FQNEAQ. Including the terminal cysteine and phenylalanine, the CDR3 comprises 14 residues. The DNA shown is the 42-base CDR3, in frame from base 1. The rearranged chain carries TRBV7-8 and TRBJ1-4; 5 matching bases give a weak D call of TRBD1. The TCR sequence derives from a woman older than 75 with active or convalescent COVID-19. Sequencing input: peripheral blood. The nucleotide sequence is TGTGCCAGCAGCTTACGCAGGGTAAATGAAAAACTGTTTTTT. This codes for CASSLRRVNEKLFF.